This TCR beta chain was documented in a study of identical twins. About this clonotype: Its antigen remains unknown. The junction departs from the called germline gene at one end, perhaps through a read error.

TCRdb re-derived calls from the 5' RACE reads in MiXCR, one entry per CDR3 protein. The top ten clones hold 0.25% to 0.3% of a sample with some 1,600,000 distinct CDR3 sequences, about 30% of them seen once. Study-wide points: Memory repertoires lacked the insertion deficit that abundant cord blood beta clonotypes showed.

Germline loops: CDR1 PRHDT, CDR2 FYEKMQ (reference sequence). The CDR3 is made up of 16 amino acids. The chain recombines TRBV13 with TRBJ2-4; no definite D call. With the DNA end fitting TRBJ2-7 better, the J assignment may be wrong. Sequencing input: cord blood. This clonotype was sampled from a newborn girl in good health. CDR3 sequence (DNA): TGTGTCAGCAGCTCCATCAACCCCACGGGCTCCTACGAGCAGTACTTC. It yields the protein CVSSSINPTGSYEQYF.